A selection of T cell receptor beta chains follows, all from one sample in a study of long-term antiretroviral therapy in people with HIV. TCRdb's table, derived via immunoSEQ multiplex PCR, lists solely in-frame clones and lacks some. The table shows roughly 30,000 clones, with 85% to 95% occurring only once. This material consisted of unsorted PBMCs, taken 5.3 years after starting antiretroviral therapy. Every receptor here comes from a man aged 50 to 60 with HIV. The CDR3 runs from the conserved cysteine through the conserved F or W. Fields, in order: D gene, clone size, V gene, J gene, CDR3 protein, CDR3 DNA. The D gene is left open where the match is weak. Some rows have no size entry. The others give once, few or many, or a class for an expanded clone.

-	-	TRBV10-2	TRBJ1-2	CASSDNFGYTF	TGCGCCAGCAGTGATAACTTTGGATACACCTTC
-	-	TRBV6-6	TRBJ1-5	CASSPPGGRNQPQHF	TGTGCCAGCAGTCCCCCCGGGGGACGAAATCAGCCCCAGCATTTT
-	-	TRBV5-1	TRBJ2-3	CASSLTSTDTQYF	TGCGCCAGCAGCTTGACTAGCACAGATACGCAGTATTTT
-	few	TRBV9	TRBJ2-3	CASSVRGSGTDTQYF	TGTGCCAGCAGCGTCCGTGGTTCAGGCACAGATACGCAGTATTTT
-	once	TRBV30	TRBJ1-3	CAWSQRGLFGNTIYF	TGTGCCTGGAGTCAACGGGGACTTTTCGGAAACACCATATATTTT
-	-	TRBV27	TRBJ2-6	CASSLFPYSGANVLTF	TGTGCCAGCAGTTTATTTCCCTACTCTGGGGCCAACGTCCTGACTTTC
-	-	TRBV4-1	TRBJ2-7	CASSQGTTYEQYF	TGCGCCAGCAGCCAAGGAACCACCTACGAGCAGTACTTC
-	-	TRBV7-8	TRBJ1-2	CASSLYARSGYTF	TGTGCCAGCAGCTTATATGCCCGCTCTGGCTACACCTTC
TRBD1	-	TRBV7-6	TRBJ1-4	CASSLNRGEKLFF	TGTGCCAGCAGCTTAAACAGGGGGGAAAAACTGTTTTTT
-	once	TRBV5-1	TRBJ2-7	CASSFGGKLVDEQYF	TGCGCCAGCAGCTTCGGCGGGAAACTTGTTGACGAGCAGTACTTC
-	-	TRBV6-6	TRBJ2-7	CASSPAGGAYEQYF	TGTGCCAGCAGTCCGGCAGGAGGTGCCTACGAGCAGTACTTC
-	-	TRBV7-8	TRBJ2-1	CASSLVGSWSDEQFF	TGTGCCAGCAGCTTAGTGGGCTCCTGGAGCGATGAGCAGTTCTTC
-	-	TRBV19	TRBJ2-6	CASSMDYTGSSGANVLTF	TGTGCCAGTAGTATGGATTACACAGGTTCCTCTGGGGCCAACGTCCTGACTTTC
-	once	TRBV30	TRBJ1-6	CAWSVPRQEYNSPLHF	TGTGCCTGGAGTGTACCGAGACAGGAGTATAATTCACCCCTCCACTTT
TRBD1	-	TRBV27	TRBJ2-7	CASSALLSGTGVEQYF	TGTGCCAGCAGTGCACTCCTTTCCGGGACAGGGGTCGAGCAGTACTTC
-	-	TRBV7-9	TRBJ2-7	CASSLVLTDTYEQYF	TGTGCCAGCAGCTTAGTGTTGACGGATACCTACGAGCAGTACTTC
-	once	TRBV5-4	TRBJ2-7	CASSSRTASYEQYF	TGTGCCAGCAGCTCCAGGACAGCTTCCTACGAGCAGTACTTC
TRBD2	-	TRBV15	TRBJ2-7	CATSRFELAGYYEQYF	TGTGCCACCAGCAGATTTGAACTAGCGGGGTACTACGAGCAGTACTTC
-	few	TRBV5-5	TRBJ2-3	CASSPPVAPTTQYF	TGTGCCAGCAGCCCCCCGGTGGCCCCCACTACGCAGTATTTT
TRBD2	-	TRBV2	TRBJ2-7	CASITSDSYEQYF	TGTGCCAGCATAACTAGCGATTCCTACGAGCAGTACTTC
-	few	TRBV5-6	TRBJ2-7	CASSLAGASYEQYF	TGTGCCAGCAGCTTGGCGGGGGCTTCCTACGAGCAGTACTTC
TRBD1	-	TRBV6-5	TRBJ2-1	CASRIRGSYNEQFF	TGTGCCAGCAGGATCAGGGGGTCCTACAATGAGCAGTTCTTC
-	-	TRBV6-5	TRBJ2-7	CASSYLGTRSYEQYF	TGTGCCAGCAGTTACCTGGGAACTAGGTCCTACGAGCAGTACTTC
-	-	TRBV5-1	TRBJ1-2	CASSLDSNYGYTF	TGCGCCAGCAGCTTGGACAGTAACTATGGCTACACCTTC
-	-	TRBV7-2	TRBJ1-5	CASSPGVTQPQHF	TGTGCCAGCAGCCCAGGGGTGACCCAGCCCCAGCATTTT
-	-	TRBV27	TRBJ2-7	CASSPWAEKDYEQYF	TGTGCCAGCAGTCCGTGGGCAGAAAAGGATTACGAGCAGTACTTC
-	-	TRBV30	TRBJ2-7	CASNSGTNDYEQYF	TGTGCCTCTAATTCCGGGACCAATGACTACGAGCAGTACTTC
-	-	TRBV27	TRBJ1-1	CASTSPGQQAFF	TGTGCCAGCACCTCCCCGGGACAACAAGCTTTCTTT
-	-	TRBV6-4	TRBJ2-3	CASSGSDTQYF	TGTGCCAGTTCAGGGTCAGATACGCAGTATTTT
-	-	TRBV19	TRBJ1-1	CASSSRGWNTEAFF	TGTGCCAGTAGTAGCCGGGGATGGAACACTGAAGCTTTCTTT
TRBD2	-	TRBV4-1	TRBJ2-3	CASSQGNRGGMTDTQYF	TGCGCCAGCAGCCAAGGGAATCGCGGGGGAATGACAGATACGCAGTATTTT
TRBD2	-	TRBV5-4	TRBJ2-1	CASSWPGLADNEQFF	TGTGCCAGCAGCTGGCCGGGACTAGCGGACAATGAGCAGTTCTTC
TRBD1	-	TRBV19	TRBJ2-3	CASSQGVTDTQYF	TGTGCCAGTAGTCAGGGGGTGACAGATACGCAGTATTTT